Below, 10 T cell receptor beta chains from the same sample are listed, as sequenced in a study of blood T cells in healthy people across ages. With a J-beta primer mix and a sample-barcoded 5' primer, a second PCR ran roughly 7 to 11 cycles. Using its own MiXCR run on the 5' RACE reads, TCRdb lists one record per CDR3 protein. The data contain some 890,000 distinct CDR3 sequences, almost 30% of them singletons. The data also belong to a second study, concerning T cells of mothers and their children.

Specimen: blood. The receptors were gathered from a woman aged 40-49 years in good health.

This clonotype was detected a few times. The CDR3 coding sequence is TGTGCCAGCATCCTGACTAGCGGGGCTGCCTACGAGCAGTACTTC. It is translated as CASILTSGAAYEQYF. V usage is TRBV28 and J usage is TRBJ2-4; TRBD2 aligns across 11 bases. The J call may be faulty, since TRBJ2-7 better matches the DNA end. CDR3 length equals 15 residues. Germline CDR1 and CDR2: MDHEN and SYDVKM.

In this sample, this clonotype turned up a few times. The chain employs TRBV6-5 and TRBJ2-3; 9 bases are shared with TRBD2. Germline values: CDR1 MNHEY, CDR2 SVGAGI. This CDR3 has 16 residues. The ends lost 0 bases at V and 2 bases at J; junction bases unmatched: 3. CDR3 amino acids: CASSYSLAGSTDTQYF. The CDR3 DNA reads TGTGCCAGCAGTTACTCCCTAGCGGGGTCCACAGATACGCAGTATTTT.

On this clonotype itself: Sequence at one end of the junction differs from germline and may be a read error. This chain's CDR3 is CASSLSYGQYF. DNA of the CDR3: TGTGCCAGCAGCTTATCATACGGGCAGTACTTC. V usage is TRBV7-2 and J usage is TRBJ2-7; D not certain. The length of the CDR3 is 11 residues. CDR1 and CDR2 (germline): SGHTA, FQGNSA. The entire variable domain, with the rest obtained from reference TRBV7-2 and TRBJ2-7, is as follows: GAGVSQSPSNKVTEKGKDVELRCDPISGHTALYWYRQSLGQGLEFLIYFQGNSAPDKSGLPSDRFSAERTGGSVSTLTIQRTQQEDSAVYLCASSLSYGQYFGPGTRLTVT.

The gene calls are TRBV5-1 and TRBJ2-7, with a tentative D call TRBD2 (5 bases). The CDR3 is 16 residues long. Per the germline V gene, CDR1 is SGHRS and CDR2 is YFSETQ. Trimming pared 2 bases from V and 3 bases from J, leaving 18 bases between. CDR3 nucleotides: TGCGCCAGCAGCTTAGGGAGTTTGACAAAGAGCTACGAGCAGTACTTC. Residues: CASSLGSLTKSYEQYF.

This clonotype has a handful of counts. Sequence at one end of the junction differs from germline and may be a read error. This chain uses TRBV28 with TRBJ2-7; possibly TRBD1 for D (5 bases). The V gene's germline CDR1 is MDHEN and CDR2 SYDVKM. This CDR3 has 12 residues. The CDR3 bases are TGTGCTAGCAGTATGACAGCATATGAGCAGTACTTC. This codes for CASSMTAYEQYF. Looking up the rest from reference TRBV28 and TRBJ2-7 gives the full variable domain: DVKVTQSSRYLVKRTGEKVFLECVQDMDHENMFWYRQDPGLGLRLIYFSYDVKMKEKGDIPEGYSVSREKKERFSLILESASTNQTSMYLCASSMTAYEQYFGPGTRLTVT.

This clonotype was seen once. A much larger clone is a single base away; this may be a read error. The chain combines TRBV18 with TRBJ2-5, with D hard to call. The J call is doubtful: the DNA matches TRBJ2-7 better. From germline, CDR1 is KGHSH and CDR2 LQKENI. The CDR3 loop spans 12 amino acids. This CDR3 is CASSLEHCEQYF. CDR3 DNA: TGTGCCAGCTCACTTGAACACTGCGAGCAGTACTTC.

This sequence joins TRBV3-1 and TRBJ2-2; D is possibly TRBD2 (6 bases). This CDR3 is built from 17 residues. Between the trimmed V and J ends, which lost 3 bases and 4 bases, there was a span of 18 bases. Germline V lookup: CDR1 LGHDT, CDR2 YNNKEL (reference sequence). CDR3 bases: TGTGCCAGCAGCCATAGGCCGGGGGATTGGGGCACCGGGGAGCTGTTTTTT. Amino acids: CASSHRPGDWGTGELFF.

This clonotype was detected a few times. One end of the junction fails to match germline, which may point to a read error. V gene TRBV7-2 combines with J gene TRBJ2-7; 9 bases are a match to TRBD2. CDR1 and CDR2 (germline): SGHTA, FQGNSA. The CDR3 has 15 amino acids. The CDR3 DNA sequence: TGTGCCAACAGCTCCCAGACTAGCGGCTCCTACGAGCAGTACTTC. This sequence encodes CANSSQTSGSYEQYF. The full variable domain, rest sourced from reference TRBV7-2 and TRBJ2-7, is GAGVSQSPSNKVTEKGKDVELRCDPISGHTALYWYRQSLGQGLEFLIYFQGNSAPDKSGLPSDRFSAERTGGSVSTLTIQRTQQEDSAVYLCANSSQTSGSYEQYFGPGTRLTVT.

The genes are TRBV7-9 and TRBJ2-5; possibly TRBD1 for D (6 bases). Germline CDR1 SEHNR, CDR2 FQNEAQ (reference sequence). Trimming cost V 5 bases and J 13 bases, with 14 bases left between them. CDR3 length: 11 residues. CDR3 sequence (DNA): TGTGCCAGCAGCAACCGGGACACGCCGTACTTC. As protein: CASSNRDTPYF.

This clonotype was seen a handful of times. The chain uses TRBV25-1 and TRBJ2-7; D unclear. This CDR3 comprises 12 residues. The V end lost 9 bases, the J end lost 6 bases, and 15 bases lay between the germline ends. Germline CDR1 and CDR2: MGHDK and SYGVNS. In nucleotides, the CDR3 is TGTGCCAGGGGGTGGTTTGTGCGCGAGCAGTACTTC. It translates to CARGWFVREQYF.